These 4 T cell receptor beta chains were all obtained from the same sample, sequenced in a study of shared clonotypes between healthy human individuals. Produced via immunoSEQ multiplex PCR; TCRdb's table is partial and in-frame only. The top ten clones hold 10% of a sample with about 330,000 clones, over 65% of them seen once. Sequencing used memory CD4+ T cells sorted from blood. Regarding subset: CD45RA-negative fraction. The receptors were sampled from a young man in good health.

DNA for the CDR3: TGCGCCAGCAGCCCTCGGACTAGCGGGACCGGGGAGCTGTTTTTT. Encoded protein: CASSPRTSGTGELFF. The genes are TRBV5-1 and TRBJ2-2; 11 bases align to TRBD2. Germline V gives CDR1 SGHRS, CDR2 YFSETQ. The CDR3 totals 15 residues. After removal of 4 bases from V and 5 bases from J, the junction contained 4 bases not matched to a gene.

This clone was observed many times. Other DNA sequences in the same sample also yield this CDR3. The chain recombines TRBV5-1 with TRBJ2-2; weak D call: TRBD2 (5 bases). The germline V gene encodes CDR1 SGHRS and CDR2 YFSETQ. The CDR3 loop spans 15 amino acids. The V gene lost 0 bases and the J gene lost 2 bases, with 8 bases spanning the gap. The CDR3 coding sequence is TGCGCCAGCAGCTTGGGAGCGGCTAACACCGGGGAGCTGTTTTTT. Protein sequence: CASSLGAANTGELFF.

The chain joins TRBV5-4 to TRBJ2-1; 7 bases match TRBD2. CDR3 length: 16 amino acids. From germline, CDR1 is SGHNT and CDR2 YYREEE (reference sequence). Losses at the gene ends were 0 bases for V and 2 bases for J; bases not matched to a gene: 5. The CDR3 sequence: CASSLEAGVAYNEQFF. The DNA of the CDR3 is TGTGCCAGCAGCTTGGAGGCGGGAGTCGCCTACAATGAGCAGTTCTTC.

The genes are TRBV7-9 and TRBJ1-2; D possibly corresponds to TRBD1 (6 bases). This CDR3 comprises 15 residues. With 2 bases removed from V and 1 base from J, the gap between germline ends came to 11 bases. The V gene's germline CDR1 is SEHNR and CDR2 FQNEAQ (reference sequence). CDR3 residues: CASSLPGAFNYGYTF. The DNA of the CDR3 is TGTGCCAGCAGCTTACCGGGGGCCTTTAACTATGGCTACACCTTC.